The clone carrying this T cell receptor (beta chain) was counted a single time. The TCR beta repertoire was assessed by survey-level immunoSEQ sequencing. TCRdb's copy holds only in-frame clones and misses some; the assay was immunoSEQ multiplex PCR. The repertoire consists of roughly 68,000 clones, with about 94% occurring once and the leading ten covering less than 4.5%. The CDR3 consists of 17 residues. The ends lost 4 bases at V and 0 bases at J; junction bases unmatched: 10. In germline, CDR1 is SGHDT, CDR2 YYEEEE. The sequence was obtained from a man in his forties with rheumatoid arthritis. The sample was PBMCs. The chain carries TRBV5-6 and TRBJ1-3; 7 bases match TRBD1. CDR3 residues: CASSPPPAGGSGNTIYF. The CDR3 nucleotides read TGTGCCAGCAGCCCCCCGCCAGCAGGGGGCTCTGGAAACACCATATATTTT.